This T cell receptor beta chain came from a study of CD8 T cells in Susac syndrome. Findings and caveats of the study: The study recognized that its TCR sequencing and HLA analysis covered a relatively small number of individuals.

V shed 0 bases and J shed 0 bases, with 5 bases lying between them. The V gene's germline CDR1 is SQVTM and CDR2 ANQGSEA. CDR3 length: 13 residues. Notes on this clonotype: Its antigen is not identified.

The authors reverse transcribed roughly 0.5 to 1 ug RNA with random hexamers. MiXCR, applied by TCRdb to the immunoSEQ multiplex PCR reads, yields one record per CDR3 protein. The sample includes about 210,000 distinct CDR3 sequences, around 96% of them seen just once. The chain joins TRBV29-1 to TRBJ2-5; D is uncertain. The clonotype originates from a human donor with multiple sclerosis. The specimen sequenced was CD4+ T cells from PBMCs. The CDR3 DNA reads TGCAGCGTTGAAGATATGAACCAAGAGACCCAGTACTTC. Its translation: CSVEDMNQETQYF.